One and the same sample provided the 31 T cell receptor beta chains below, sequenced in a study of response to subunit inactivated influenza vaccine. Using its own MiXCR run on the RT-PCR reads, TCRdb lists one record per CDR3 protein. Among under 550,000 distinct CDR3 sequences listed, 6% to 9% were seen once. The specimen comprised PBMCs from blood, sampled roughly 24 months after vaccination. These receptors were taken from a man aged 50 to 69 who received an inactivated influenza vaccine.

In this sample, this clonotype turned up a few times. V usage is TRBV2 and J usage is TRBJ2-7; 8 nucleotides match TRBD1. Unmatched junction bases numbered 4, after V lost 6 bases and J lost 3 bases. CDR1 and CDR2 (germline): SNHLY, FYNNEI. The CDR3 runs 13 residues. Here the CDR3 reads CASRDRAYYEQYF. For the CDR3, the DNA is TGTGCCAGCAGGGACAGGGCGTACTACGAGCAGTACTTC.

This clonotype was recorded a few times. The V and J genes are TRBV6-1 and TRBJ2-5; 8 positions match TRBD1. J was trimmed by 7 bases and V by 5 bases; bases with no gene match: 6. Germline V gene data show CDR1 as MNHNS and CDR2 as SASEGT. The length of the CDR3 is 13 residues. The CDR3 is CASSPRGQVTQYF. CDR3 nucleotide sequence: TGTGCCAGCAGTCCCAGGGGGCAGGTGACCCAGTACTTC.

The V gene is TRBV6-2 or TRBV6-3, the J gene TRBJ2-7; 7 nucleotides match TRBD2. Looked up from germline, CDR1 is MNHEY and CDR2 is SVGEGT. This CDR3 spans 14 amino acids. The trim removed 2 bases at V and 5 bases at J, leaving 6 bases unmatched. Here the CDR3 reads CASSYGGGLNEQYF. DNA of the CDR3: TGTGCCAGCAGTTACGGCGGGGGACTCAACGAGCAGTACTTC.

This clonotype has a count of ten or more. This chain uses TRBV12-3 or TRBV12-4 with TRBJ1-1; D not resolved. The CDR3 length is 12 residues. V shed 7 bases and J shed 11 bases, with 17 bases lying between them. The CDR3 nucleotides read TGTGCCAGCACCCCACGAACGGTCGGGGCTTTCTTT. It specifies CASTPRTVGAFF.

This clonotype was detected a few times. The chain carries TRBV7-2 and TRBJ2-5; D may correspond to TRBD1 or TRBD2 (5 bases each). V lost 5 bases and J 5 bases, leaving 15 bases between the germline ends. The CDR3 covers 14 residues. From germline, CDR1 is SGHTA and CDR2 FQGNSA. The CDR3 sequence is CASSLGTWQETQYF. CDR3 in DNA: TGTGCCAGCAGCCTTGGGACCTGGCAGGAGACCCAGTACTTC.

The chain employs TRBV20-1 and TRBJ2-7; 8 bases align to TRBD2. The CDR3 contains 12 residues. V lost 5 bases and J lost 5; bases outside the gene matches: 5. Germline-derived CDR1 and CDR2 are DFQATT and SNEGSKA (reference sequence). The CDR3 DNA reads TGCAGTGCTGGGACTAGGAGGAACGAGCAGTACTTC. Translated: CSAGTRRNEQYF.

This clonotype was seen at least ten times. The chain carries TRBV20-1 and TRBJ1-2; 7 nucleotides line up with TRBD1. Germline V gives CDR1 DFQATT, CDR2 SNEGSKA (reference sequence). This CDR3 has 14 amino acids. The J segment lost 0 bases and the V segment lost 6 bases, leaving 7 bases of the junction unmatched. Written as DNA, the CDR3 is TGCAGTGCCAGGGGGGGACAGACTAACTATGGCTACACCTTC. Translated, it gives CSARGGQTNYGYTF.

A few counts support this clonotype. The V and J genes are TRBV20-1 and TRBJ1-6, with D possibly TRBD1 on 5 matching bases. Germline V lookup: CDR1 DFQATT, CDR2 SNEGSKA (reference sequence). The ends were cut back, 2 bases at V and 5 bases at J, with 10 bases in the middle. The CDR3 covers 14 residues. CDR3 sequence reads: CSARKGSDNSPLHF. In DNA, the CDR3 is TGCAGTGCTAGAAAGGGGTCAGATAATTCACCCCTCCACTTT.

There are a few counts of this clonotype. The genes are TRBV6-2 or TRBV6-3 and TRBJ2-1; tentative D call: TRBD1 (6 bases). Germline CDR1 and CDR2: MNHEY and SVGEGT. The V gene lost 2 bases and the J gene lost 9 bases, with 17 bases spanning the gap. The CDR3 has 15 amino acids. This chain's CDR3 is CASSYRDIPQGEQFF. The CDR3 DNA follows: TGTGCCAGCAGTTACCGTGACATCCCACAGGGTGAGCAGTTCTTC.

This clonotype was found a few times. The CDR3 loop reads CSVGGSSYNSPLHF. The CDR3 DNA is TGCAGTGTAGGAGGGAGCTCCTATAATTCACCCCTCCACTTT. The rearrangement links TRBV20-1 to TRBJ1-6; D uncertain. There are 14 residues in the CDR3. CDR1 DFQATT and CDR2 SNEGSKA come from the germline V gene (reference sequence). V was clipped by 7 bases and J by 0 bases, with 10 bases between them.

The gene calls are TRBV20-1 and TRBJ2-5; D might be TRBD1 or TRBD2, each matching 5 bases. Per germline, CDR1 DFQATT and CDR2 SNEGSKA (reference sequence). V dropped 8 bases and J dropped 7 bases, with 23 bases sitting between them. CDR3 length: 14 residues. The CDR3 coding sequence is TGCAGTTATTCCCAGGGCGCCGGGGAACGGACCCAGTACTTC. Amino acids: CSYSQGAGERTQYF.

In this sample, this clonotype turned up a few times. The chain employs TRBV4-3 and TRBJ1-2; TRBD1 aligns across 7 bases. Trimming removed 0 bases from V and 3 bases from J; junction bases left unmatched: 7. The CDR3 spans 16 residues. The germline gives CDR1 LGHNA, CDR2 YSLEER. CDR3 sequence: CASSQDQRQGYYGYTF. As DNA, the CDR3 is TGCGCCAGCAGCCAAGATCAGAGACAGGGCTACTATGGCTACACCTTC.

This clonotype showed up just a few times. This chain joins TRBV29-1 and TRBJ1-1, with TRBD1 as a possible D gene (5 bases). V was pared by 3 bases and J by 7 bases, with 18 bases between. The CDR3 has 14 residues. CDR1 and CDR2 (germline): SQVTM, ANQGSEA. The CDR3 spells CSVEGRAGNYEAFF. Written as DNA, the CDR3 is TGCAGCGTTGAGGGAAGGGCAGGGAATTATGAAGCTTTCTTT.

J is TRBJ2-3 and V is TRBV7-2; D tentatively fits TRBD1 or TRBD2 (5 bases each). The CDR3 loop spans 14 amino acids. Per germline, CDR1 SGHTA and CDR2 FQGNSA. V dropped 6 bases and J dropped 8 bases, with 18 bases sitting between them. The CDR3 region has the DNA TGTGCCAGCAGGCCTCCCGGGACCGGGTCTACGCAGTATTTT. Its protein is CASRPPGTGSTQYF.

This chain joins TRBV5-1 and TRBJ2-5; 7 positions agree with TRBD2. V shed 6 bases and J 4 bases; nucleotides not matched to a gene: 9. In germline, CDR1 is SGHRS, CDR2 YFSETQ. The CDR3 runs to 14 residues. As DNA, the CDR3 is TGCGCCAGCACCCCTGTGGCGGGAGTAGAGACCCAGTACTTC. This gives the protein CASTPVAGVETQYF.

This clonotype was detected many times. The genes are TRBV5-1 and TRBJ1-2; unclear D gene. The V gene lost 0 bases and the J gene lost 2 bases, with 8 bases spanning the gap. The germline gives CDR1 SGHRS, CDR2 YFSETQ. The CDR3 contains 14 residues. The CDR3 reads CASSLGAENYGYTF. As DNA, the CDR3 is TGCGCCAGCAGCTTGGGGGCAGAAAACTATGGCTACACCTTC.

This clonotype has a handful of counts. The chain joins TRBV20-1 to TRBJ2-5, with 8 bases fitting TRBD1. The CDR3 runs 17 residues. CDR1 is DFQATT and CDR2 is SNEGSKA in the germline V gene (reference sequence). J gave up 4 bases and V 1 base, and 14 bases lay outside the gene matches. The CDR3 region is CSARVGEVRDRPETQYF. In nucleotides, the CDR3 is TGCAGTGCTAGAGTCGGGGAGGTGAGGGACAGGCCAGAGACCCAGTACTTC.

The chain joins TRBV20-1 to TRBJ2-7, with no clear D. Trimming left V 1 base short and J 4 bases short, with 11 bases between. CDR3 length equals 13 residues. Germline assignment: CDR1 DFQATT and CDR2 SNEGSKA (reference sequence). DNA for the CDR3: TGCAGTGCTAGAGTTTCGCGGTTATACGAGCAGTACTTC. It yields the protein CSARVSRLYEQYF.

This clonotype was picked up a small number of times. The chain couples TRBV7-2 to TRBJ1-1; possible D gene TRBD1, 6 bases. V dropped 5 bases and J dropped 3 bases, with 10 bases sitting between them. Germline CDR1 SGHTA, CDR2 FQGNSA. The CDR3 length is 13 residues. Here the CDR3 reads CASSVTGYTEAFF. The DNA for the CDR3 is TGTGCCAGCAGCGTTACAGGGTACACTGAAGCTTTCTTT.

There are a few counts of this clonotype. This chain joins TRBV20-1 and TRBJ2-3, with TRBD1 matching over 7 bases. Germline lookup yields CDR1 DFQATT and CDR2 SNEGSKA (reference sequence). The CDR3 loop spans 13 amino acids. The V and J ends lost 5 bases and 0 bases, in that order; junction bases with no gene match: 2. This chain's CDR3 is CSAQDRSTDTQYF. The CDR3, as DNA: TGCAGTGCTCAGGACAGGAGCACAGATACGCAGTATTTT.

CDR3 protein: CASMRAGGTAEKQYF. The CDR3, as DNA: TGTGCCAGCATGCGAGCGGGGGGTACCGCAGAAAAGCAGTACTTC. The chain carries TRBV12-3 or TRBV12-4 and TRBJ2-7, with 9 positions matching TRBD2. This CDR3 has 15 residues. Trimming removed 7 bases from V and 8 bases from J; junction bases left unmatched: 15.

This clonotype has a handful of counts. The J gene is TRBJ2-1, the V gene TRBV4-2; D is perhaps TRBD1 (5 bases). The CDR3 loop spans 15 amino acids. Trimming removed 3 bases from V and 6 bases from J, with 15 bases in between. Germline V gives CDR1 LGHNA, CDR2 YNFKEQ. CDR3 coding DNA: TGTGCCAGCAGCCATCCCCCGGCAGGGCCCAATGAGCAGTTCTTC. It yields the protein CASSHPPAGPNEQFF.

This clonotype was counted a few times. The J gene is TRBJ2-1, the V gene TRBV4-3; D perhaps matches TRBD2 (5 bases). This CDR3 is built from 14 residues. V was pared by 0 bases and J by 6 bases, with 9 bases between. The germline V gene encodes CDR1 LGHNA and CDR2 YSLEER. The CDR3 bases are TGCGCCAGCAGCCAAGATCGGGGTCGCAATGAGCAGTTCTTC. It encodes CASSQDRGRNEQFF.

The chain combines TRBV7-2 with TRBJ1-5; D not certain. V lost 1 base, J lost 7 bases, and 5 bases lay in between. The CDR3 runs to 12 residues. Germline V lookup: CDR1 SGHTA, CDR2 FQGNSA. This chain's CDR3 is CASSLDRQPQHF. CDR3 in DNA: TGTGCCAGCAGCTTAGATAGGCAGCCCCAGCATTTT.

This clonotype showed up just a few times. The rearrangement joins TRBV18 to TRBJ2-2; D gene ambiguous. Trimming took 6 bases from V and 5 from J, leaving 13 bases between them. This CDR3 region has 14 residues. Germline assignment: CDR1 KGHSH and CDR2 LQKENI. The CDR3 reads CASSDSWLTGELFF. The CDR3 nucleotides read TGTGCCAGCTCCGACTCGTGGCTAACCGGGGAGCTGTTTTTT.

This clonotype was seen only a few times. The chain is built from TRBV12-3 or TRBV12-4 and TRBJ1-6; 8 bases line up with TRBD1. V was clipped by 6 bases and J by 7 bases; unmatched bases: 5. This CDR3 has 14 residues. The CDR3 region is CASRPTGVNSPLHF. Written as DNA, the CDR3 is TGTGCCAGCAGACCGACAGGGGTGAATTCACCCCTCCACTTT.

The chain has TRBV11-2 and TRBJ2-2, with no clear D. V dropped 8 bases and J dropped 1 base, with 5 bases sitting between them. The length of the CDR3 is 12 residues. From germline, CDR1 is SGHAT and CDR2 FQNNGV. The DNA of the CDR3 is TGTGCCAGCCCAGGGAACACCGGGGAGCTGTTTTTT. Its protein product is CASPGNTGELFF.

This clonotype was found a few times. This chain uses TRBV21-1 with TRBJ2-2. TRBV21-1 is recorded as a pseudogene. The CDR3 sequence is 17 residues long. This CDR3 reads CASSKCLGRMNTGELFF. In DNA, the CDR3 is TGTGCCAGCAGCAAATGCCTAGGTCGCATGAACACCGGGGAGCTGTTTTTT.

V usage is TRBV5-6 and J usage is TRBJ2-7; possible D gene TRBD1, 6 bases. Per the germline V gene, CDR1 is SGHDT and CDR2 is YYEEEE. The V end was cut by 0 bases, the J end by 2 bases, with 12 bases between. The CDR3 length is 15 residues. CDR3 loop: CASSLAGTPTYEQYF. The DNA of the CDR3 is TGTGCCAGCAGCTTGGCCGGGACACCAACCTACGAGCAGTACTTC.

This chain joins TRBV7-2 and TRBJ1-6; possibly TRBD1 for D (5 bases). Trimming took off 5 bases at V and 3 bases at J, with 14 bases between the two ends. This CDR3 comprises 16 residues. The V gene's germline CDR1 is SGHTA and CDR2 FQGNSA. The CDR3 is CASSQSTGGYNSPLHF. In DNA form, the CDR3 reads TGTGCCAGCAGCCAATCCACCGGGGGCTATAATTCACCCCTCCACTTT.

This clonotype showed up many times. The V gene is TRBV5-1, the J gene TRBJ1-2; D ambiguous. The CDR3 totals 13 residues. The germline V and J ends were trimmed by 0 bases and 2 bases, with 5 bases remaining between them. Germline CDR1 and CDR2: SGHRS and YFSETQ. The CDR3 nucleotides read TGCGCCAGCAGCTTGGTCACAAACTATGGCTACACCTTC. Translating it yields CASSLVTNYGYTF.